The T cell receptor (beta chain) described here comes from a study of blood T cell repertoires in COVID-19. Study-wide context: T cells, B-cell-depleted T cells, or PBMCs supplied cDNA or gDNA.

V lost 4 bases to trimming and J lost 5 bases; unmatched junction nucleotides: 6. Germline V gene sequence: CDR1 SGDLS, CDR2 YYNGEE. There are 14 residues in the CDR3. The sample holds a few counts of this clone. This table comes from immunoSEQ multiplex PCR, and its TCRdb copy is limited to in-frame clones, with some not included. The sample includes about 150,000 clones, around 87% of them seen just once. The sequencing sample was made of peripheral blood. The gene calls are TRBV9 and TRBJ2-7; TRBD2 aligns across 10 bases. The sequence came from a middle-aged woman with acute or convalescent COVID-19. CDR3 region: CASSKIAGGDEQYF. In nucleotides, the CDR3 is TGTGCCAGCAGCAAGATAGCGGGAGGTGACGAGCAGTACTTC.